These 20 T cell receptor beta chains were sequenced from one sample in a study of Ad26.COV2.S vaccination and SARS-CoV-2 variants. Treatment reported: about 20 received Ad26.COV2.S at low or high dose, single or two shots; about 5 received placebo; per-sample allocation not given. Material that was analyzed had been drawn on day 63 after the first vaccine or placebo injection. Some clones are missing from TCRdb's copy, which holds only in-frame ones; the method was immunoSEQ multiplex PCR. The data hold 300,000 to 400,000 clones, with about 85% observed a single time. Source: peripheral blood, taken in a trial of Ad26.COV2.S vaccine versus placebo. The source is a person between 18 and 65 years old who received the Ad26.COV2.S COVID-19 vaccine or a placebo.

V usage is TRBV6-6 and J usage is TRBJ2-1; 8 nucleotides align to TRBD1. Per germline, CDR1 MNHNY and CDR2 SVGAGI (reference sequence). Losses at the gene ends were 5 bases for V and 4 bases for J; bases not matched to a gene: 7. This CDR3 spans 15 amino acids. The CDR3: CASSPDRAGYNEQFF. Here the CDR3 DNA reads TGTGCCAGCAGTCCGGACAGGGCGGGATACAATGAGCAGTTCTTC.

The CDR3 region has the DNA TGTGCCACCAGCCGCGACACCGAGAACACTGAAGCTTTCTTT. Translating it yields CATSRDTENTEAFF. V usage is TRBV15 and J usage is TRBJ1-1; no clear D. The ends were cut back, 5 bases at V and 1 base at J, with 11 bases in the middle. The germline gives CDR1 LNHNV, CDR2 YYDKDF (reference sequence). The CDR3 contains 14 residues.

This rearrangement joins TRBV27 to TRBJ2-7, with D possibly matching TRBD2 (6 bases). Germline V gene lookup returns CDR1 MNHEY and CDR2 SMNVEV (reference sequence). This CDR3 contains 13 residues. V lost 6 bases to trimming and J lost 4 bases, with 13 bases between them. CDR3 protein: CASREGSGYEQYF. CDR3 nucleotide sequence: TGTGCCAGCAGGGAGGGGTCGGGTTACGAGCAGTACTTC.

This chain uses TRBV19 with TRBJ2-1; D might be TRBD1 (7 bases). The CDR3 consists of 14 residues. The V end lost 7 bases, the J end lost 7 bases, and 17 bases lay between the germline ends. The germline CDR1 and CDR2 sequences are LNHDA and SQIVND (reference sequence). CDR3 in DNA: TGTGCCAGTATCCCACCGGCAGGGGGGAATGAGCAGTTCTTC. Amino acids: CASIPPAGGNEQFF.

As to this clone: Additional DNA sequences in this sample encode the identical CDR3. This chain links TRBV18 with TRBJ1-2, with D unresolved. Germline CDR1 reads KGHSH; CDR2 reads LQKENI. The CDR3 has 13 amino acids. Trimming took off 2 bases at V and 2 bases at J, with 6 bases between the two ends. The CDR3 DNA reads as TGTGCCAGCTCACCAGGGTCCAACTATGGCTACACCTTC. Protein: CASSPGSNYGYTF.

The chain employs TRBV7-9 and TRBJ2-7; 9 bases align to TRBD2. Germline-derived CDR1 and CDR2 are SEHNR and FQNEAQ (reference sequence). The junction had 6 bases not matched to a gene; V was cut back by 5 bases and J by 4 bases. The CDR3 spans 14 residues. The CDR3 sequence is CASSPLAGDYEQYF. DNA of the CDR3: TGTGCCAGCAGCCCTTTAGCGGGGGATTACGAGCAGTACTTC.

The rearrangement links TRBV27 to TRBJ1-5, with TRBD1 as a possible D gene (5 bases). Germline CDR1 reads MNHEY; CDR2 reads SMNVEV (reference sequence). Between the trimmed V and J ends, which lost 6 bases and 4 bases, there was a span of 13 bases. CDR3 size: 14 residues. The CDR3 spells CASRSPGMNQPQHF. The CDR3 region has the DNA TGTGCCAGCAGAAGCCCAGGGATGAATCAGCCCCAGCATTTT.

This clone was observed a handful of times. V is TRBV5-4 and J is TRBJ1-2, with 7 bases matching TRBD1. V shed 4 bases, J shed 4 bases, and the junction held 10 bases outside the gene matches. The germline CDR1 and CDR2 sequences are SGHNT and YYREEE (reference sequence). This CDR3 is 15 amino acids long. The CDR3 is CASSRWDSSTYGYTF. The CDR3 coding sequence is TGTGCCAGCAGCCGCTGGGACAGTTCGACCTATGGCTACACCTTC.

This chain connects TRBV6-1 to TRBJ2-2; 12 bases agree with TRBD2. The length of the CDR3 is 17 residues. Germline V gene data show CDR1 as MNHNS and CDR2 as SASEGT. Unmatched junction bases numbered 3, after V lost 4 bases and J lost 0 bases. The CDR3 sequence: CASSALAGGSNTGELFF. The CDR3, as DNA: TGTGCCAGCAGTGCACTAGCGGGGGGCTCGAACACCGGGGAGCTGTTTTTT.

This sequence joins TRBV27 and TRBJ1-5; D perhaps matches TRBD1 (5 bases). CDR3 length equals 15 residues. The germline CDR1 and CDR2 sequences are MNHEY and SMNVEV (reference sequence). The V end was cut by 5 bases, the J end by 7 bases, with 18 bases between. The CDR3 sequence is CASSPRDPGTQPQHF. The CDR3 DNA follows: TGTGCCAGCAGTCCCCGAGATCCAGGGACCCAGCCCCAGCATTTT.

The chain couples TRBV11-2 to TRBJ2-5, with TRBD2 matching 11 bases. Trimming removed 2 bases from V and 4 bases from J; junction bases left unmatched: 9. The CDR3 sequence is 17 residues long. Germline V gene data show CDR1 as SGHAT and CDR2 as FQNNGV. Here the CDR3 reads CASSLFSSGGVRETQYF. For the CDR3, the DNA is TGTGCCAGCAGCTTATTTAGTAGCGGGGGGGTAAGAGAGACCCAGTACTTC.

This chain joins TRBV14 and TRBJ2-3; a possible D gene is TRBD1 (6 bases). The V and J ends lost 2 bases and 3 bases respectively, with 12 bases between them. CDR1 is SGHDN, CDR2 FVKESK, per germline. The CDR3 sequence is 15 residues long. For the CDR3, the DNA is TGTGCCAGCAGCCAAAGTCGGCAGGGGACAGATACGCAGTATTTT. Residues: CASSQSRQGTDTQYF.

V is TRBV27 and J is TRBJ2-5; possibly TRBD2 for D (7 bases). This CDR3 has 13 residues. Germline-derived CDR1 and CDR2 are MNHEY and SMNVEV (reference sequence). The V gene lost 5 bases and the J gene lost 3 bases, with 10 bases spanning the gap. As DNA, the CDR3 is TGTGCCAGCAGTAAGGGGGGGGAAGAGACCCAGTACTTC. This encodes CASSKGGEETQYF.

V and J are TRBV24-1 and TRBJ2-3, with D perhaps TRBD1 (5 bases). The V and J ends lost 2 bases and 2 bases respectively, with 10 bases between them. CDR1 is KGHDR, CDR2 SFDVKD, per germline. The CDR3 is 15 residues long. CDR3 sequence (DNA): TGTGCCACCAGTGATTCTCAGGGTCCCACAGATACGCAGTATTTT. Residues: CATSDSQGPTDTQYF.

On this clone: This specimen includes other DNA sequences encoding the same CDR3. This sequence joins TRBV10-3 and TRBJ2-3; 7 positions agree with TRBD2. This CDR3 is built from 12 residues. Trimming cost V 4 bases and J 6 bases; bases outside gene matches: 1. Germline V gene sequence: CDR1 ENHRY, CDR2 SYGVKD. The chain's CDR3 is CAISGGGDTQYF. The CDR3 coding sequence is TGTGCCATCAGTGGCGGGGGTGATACGCAGTATTTT.

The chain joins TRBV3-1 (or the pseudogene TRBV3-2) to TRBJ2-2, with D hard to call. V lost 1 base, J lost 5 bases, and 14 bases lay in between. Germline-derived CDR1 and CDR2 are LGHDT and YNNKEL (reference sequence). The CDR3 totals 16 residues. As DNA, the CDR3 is TGTGCCAGCAGCCAAGCATCTACGCGTCTAACCGGGGAGCTGTTTTTT. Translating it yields CASSQASTRLTGELFF.

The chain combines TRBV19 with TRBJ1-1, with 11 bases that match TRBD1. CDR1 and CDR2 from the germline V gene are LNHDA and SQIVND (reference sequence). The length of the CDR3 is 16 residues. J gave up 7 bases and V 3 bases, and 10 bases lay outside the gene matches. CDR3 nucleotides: TGTGCCAGTAGTATGCAGCCCGGGACAGGGGGGAATGAAGCTTTCTTT. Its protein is CASSMQPGTGGNEAFF. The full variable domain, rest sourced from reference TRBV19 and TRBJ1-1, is DGGITQSPKYLFRKEGQNVTLSCEQNLNHDAMYWYRQDPGQGLRLIYYSQIVNDFQKGDIAEGYSVSREKKESFPLTVTSAQKNPTAFYLCASSMQPGTGGNEAFFGQGTRLTVV.

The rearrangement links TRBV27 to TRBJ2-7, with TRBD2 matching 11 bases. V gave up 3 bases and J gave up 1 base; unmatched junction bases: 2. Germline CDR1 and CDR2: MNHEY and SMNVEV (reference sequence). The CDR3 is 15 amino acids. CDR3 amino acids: CASSLGTSGSYEQYF. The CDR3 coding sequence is TGTGCCAGCAGTTTGGGGACTAGCGGTTCCTACGAGCAGTACTTC.

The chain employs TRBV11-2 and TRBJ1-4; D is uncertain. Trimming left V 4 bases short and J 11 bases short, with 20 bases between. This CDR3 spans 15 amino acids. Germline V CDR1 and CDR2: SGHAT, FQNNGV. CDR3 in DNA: TGTGCCAGCAGCTCTACTACGGGAGCCTTGGGGAAACTGTTTTTT. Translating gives CASSSTTGALGKLFF.

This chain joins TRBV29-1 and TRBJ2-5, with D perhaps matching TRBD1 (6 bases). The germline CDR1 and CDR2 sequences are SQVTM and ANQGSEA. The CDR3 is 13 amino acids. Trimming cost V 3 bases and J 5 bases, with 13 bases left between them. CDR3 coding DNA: TGCAGCGTTGACGTCGGGCAGGGGGAGACCCAGTACTTC. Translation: CSVDVGQGETQYF.